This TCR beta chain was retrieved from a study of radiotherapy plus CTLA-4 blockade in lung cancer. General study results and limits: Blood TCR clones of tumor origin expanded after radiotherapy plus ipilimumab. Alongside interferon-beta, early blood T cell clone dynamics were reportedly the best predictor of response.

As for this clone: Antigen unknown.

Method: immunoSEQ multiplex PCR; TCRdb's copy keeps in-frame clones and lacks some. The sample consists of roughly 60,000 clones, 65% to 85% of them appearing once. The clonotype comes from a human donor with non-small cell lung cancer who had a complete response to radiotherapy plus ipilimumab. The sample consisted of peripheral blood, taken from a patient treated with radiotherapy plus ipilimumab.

CDR3 coding DNA: TGTGCCAGCAGCTTAGGGACTAGCGGGAGTGTCACCGGGGAGCTGTTTTTT. Translated, it gives CASSLGTSGSVTGELFF. The rearrangement uses TRBV13 and TRBJ2-2, with TRBD2 identical over 12 bases. Germline V lookup: CDR1 PRHDT, CDR2 FYEKMQ (reference sequence). This CDR3 has 17 amino acids. Germline trimming cut 0 bases from V and 4 bases from J; bases unmatched to any gene: 3.